Shown below are 21 T cell receptor beta chains from a single sample sequenced in a study of response to subunit inactivated influenza vaccine. TCRdb fed the RT-PCR reads into MiXCR, producing one record per CDR3 protein. The sample has around 790,000 distinct CDR3 sequences, approximately 21% seen once; the top ten hold 10% to 13%. This specimen consisted of PBMCs from blood, obtained about 5 days after vaccination. The receptor source for this set is a man in his fifties who received an inactivated influenza vaccine.

The rearrangement joins TRBV7-9 to TRBJ2-3; maybe TRBD1 (6 bases). Between the trimmed V and J ends, which lost 4 bases and 4 bases, there was a span of 15 bases. CDR1 and CDR2 (germline): SEHNR, FQNEAQ (reference sequence). This CDR3 has 15 residues. CDR3 sequence: CASSSGQSIADTQYF. The CDR3 DNA is TGTGCCAGCAGCTCCGGACAGAGCATAGCAGATACGCAGTATTTT.

The V call is TRBV5-1, the J call TRBJ1-2; D is undetermined. This CDR3 is 14 amino acids long. Trimming took 4 bases from V and 3 from J, leaving 13 bases between them. From germline, CDR1 is SGHRS and CDR2 YFSETQ. CDR3 DNA: TGCGCCAGCAGCCGGGTGGGAGGCGACTATGGCTACACCTTC. Amino acid sequence: CASSRVGGDYGYTF.

The chain uses TRBV3-1 and TRBJ1-1, with D unresolved. V lost 1 base to trimming and J lost 1 base, with 10 bases between them. There are 15 residues in the CDR3. The germline CDR1 and CDR2 sequences are LGHDT and YNNKEL (reference sequence). CDR3 sequence (DNA): TGTGCCAGCAGCCAAGGGGTTCAGAAGAACACTGAAGCTTTCTTT. The encoded protein is CASSQGVQKNTEAFF.

V gene TRBV27 combines with J gene TRBJ1-5, with D unresolved. CDR1 is MNHEY, CDR2 SMNVEV, per germline (reference sequence). The V end was cut by 3 bases, the J end by 7 bases, with 19 bases between. The CDR3 sequence is 16 residues long. The CDR3 reads CASSFEARPLRQPQHF. The CDR3 coding sequence is TGTGCCAGCAGTTTCGAAGCCCGCCCACTAAGACAGCCCCAGCATTTT.

The genes are TRBV5-1 and TRBJ1-1; no reliable D call. Per the germline V gene, CDR1 is SGHRS and CDR2 is YFSETQ. V shed 0 bases and J shed 3 bases, with 18 bases lying between them. CDR3 length: 17 amino acids. The CDR3 coding sequence is TGCGCCAGCAGCTTGGTGGACCGGCCCGTTCGGGACACTGAAGCTTTCTTT. This codes for CASSLVDRPVRDTEAFF. Drawing the rest from reference TRBV5-1 and TRBJ1-1, the complete variable domain is KAGVTQTPRYLIKTRGQQVTLSCSPISGHRSVSWYQQTPGQGLQFLFEYFSETQRNKGNFPGRFSGRQFSNSRSEMNVSTLELGDSALYLCASSLVDRPVRDTEAFFGQGTRLTVV.

This chain connects TRBV12-3 or TRBV12-4 to TRBJ2-3; 10 bases fit TRBD2. The ends lost 8 bases at V and 2 bases at J; junction bases unmatched: 13. The CDR3 runs 17 residues. CDR3 bases: TGTGCCAGCTACCCCCTCATAGGGACTAGCGACACAGATACGCAGTATTTT. It yields the protein CASYPLIGTSDTDTQYF.

On this clonotype: The junction does not match germline at one end; this may be a read error. This chain joins TRBV6-5 and TRBJ2-7, with D unclear. Germline loops: CDR1 MNHEY, CDR2 SVGAGI. This CDR3 has 13 residues. The CDR3 loop is CAISYETSYEQYF. The CDR3 DNA sequence: TGTGCCATCAGTTACGAGACCTCCTACGAGCAGTACTTC.

This chain connects TRBV10-2 to TRBJ2-1, with a tentative D call TRBD2 (5 bases). Trimming left V 6 bases short and J 2 bases short, with 14 bases between. The CDR3 length is 15 residues. Germline loops: CDR1 WSHSY, CDR2 SAAADI. CDR3 loop: CASSPRGRPYNEQFF. The CDR3 DNA sequence: TGCGCCAGCAGCCCCCGCGGGCGACCCTACAATGAGCAGTTCTTC.

This clonotype was seen a handful of times. V and J are TRBV12-3 or TRBV12-4 and TRBJ2-5; the D is unclear. CDR3 size: 13 residues. V was pared by 1 base and J by 7 bases, with 10 bases between. CDR3 sequence reads: CASSLGPAWTQYF. CDR3 DNA sequence: TGTGCCAGCAGTTTAGGCCCCGCGTGGACCCAGTACTTC.

This clonotype has a handful of counts. The chain joins TRBV20-1 to TRBJ1-5; D not certain. The CDR3 has 14 amino acids. Germline assignment: CDR1 DFQATT and CDR2 SNEGSKA (reference sequence). The CDR3 protein is CSLAPGMGNQPQHF. In DNA, the CDR3 is TGCAGCCTAGCTCCGGGGATGGGCAATCAGCCCCAGCATTTT.

V gene TRBV12-3 or TRBV12-4 combines with J gene TRBJ2-7, with D tentatively TRBD1 (6 bases). This CDR3 comprises 17 residues. With 5 bases removed from V and 3 bases from J, the gap between germline ends came to 23 bases. CDR3 protein: CASSLHSGTPTFYEQYF. The CDR3 bases are TGTGCCAGCAGTCTACATTCCGGGACACCAACTTTCTACGAGCAGTACTTC.

The chain links TRBV6-5 to TRBJ1-1, with 7 nucleotides matching TRBD1. The length of the CDR3 is 15 residues. The germline V gene has CDR1 MNHEY and CDR2 SVGAGI. Trimming cost V 0 bases and J 4 bases; bases outside gene matches: 5. CDR3 DNA sequence: TGTGCCAGCAGTTACTCTTACAGGGGAAGCACTGAAGCTTTCTTT. This sequence encodes CASSYSYRGSTEAFF.

This clonotype was counted only a few times. The chain recombines TRBV3-1 with TRBJ2-1; 9 bases are a match to TRBD1. Trimming took 3 bases from V and 7 from J; bases not matched to a gene: 10. The germline V gene encodes CDR1 LGHDT and CDR2 YNNKEL (reference sequence). The CDR3 runs to 16 residues. CDR3 nucleotide sequence: TGTGCCAGCAGCCACTTCTTAGGACAGGGGCGTAATGAGCAGTTCTTC. It codes for CASSHFLGQGRNEQFF.

CDR3 bases: TGTGCCAGCAGTTTGGATCTCGTTGGACTAGCGGGAGGGAAGCCCTACGAGCAGTACTTC. As protein: CASSLDLVGLAGGKPYEQYF. The genes are TRBV6-2 or TRBV6-3 and TRBJ2-7, with 15 positions matching TRBD2. The junction had 15 bases not matched to a gene; V was cut back by 4 bases and J by 2 bases. CDR1 and CDR2 from the germline V gene are MNHEY and SVGEGT. CDR3 length equals 20 residues.

This clonotype was detected ten times or more. The chain joins TRBV20-1 to TRBJ1-4, with 7 bases lining up with TRBD1. Germline CDR1 DFQATT, CDR2 SNEGSKA (reference sequence). V lost 6 bases, J lost 8 bases, and 18 bases stayed unmatched. The CDR3 is made up of 16 amino acids. CDR3 bases: TGCAGTGCCAAAGAAGGGAACAGGGGAGCGCGCGAAAAACTGTTTTTT. Amino acids: CSAKEGNRGAREKLFF.

This clonotype has a handful of counts. This chain connects TRBV12-3 or TRBV12-4 to TRBJ1-1, with D possibly matching TRBD1 (5 bases). There are 14 residues in the CDR3. Trimming stripped 6 bases from V and 4 bases from J, with 15 bases between. The CDR3 coding sequence is TGTGCCAGCAGCCAGGGAAACGGGATCACTGAAGCTTTCTTT. It translates to CASSQGNGITEAFF.

This chain joins TRBV30 and TRBJ2-7; 7 bases are a match to TRBD2. CDR3 length: 14 residues. V gave up 3 bases and J gave up 6 bases; unmatched junction bases: 11. From germline, CDR1 is GTSNPN and CDR2 SVGIG (reference sequence). The CDR3 nucleotides read TGTGCCTGGAGCCACAACCCGGGAGGTCGCGAGCAGTACTTC. This encodes CAWSHNPGGREQYF.

This clonotype was found a few times. This sequence joins TRBV25-1 and TRBJ1-1; D ambiguous. This CDR3 is 13 amino acids long. CDR1 and CDR2 (germline): MGHDK, SYGVNS. V was trimmed by 4 bases and J by 1 base, leaving 7 bases between them. CDR3 bases: TGTGCCAGCAGTGTCCCGCCGAACACTGAAGCTTTCTTT. Amino acids: CASSVPPNTEAFF. Using reference TRBV25-1 and TRBJ1-1 for the parts outside the CDR3, the full variable domain is EADIYQTPRYLVIGTGKKITLECSQTMGHDKMYWYQQDPGMELHLIHYSYGVNSTEKGDLSSESTVSRIRTEHFPLTLESARPSHTSQYLCASSVPPNTEAFFGQGTRLTVV.

This clonotype occurred a few times. The chain uses TRBV12-3 or TRBV12-4 and TRBJ1-5; TRBD1 agrees at 7 bases. There are 16 residues in the CDR3. Unmatched junction bases numbered 7, after V lost 5 bases and J lost 0 bases. The CDR3, as DNA: TGTGCCAGCAGTGCCGGGACAGCATATAGCAATCAGCCCCAGCATTTT. It codes for CASSAGTAYSNQPQHF.

This chain connects TRBV5-1 to TRBJ2-2, with TRBD1 identical over 9 bases. V lost 0 bases to trimming and J lost 4 bases; unmatched junction nucleotides: 7. This CDR3 has 17 amino acids. Per germline, CDR1 SGHRS and CDR2 YFSETQ. CDR3 DNA: TGCGCCAGCAGCTTGGCAGGGACAGGGCGGTTCACCGGGGAGCTGTTTTTT. Amino acids: CASSLAGTGRFTGELFF.

The J gene is TRBJ2-1, the V gene TRBV4-2, with 16 positions matching TRBD2. V gave up 1 base and J gave up 6 bases; unmatched junction bases: 15. This CDR3 region has 21 residues. CDR1 LGHNA and CDR2 YNFKEQ come from the germline V gene. This CDR3 reads CASSQGPSGLAGGPVSNEQFF. The CDR3 coding sequence is TGTGCCAGCAGCCAAGGTCCCTCGGGACTAGCGGGAGGGCCTGTTTCCAATGAGCAGTTCTTC.